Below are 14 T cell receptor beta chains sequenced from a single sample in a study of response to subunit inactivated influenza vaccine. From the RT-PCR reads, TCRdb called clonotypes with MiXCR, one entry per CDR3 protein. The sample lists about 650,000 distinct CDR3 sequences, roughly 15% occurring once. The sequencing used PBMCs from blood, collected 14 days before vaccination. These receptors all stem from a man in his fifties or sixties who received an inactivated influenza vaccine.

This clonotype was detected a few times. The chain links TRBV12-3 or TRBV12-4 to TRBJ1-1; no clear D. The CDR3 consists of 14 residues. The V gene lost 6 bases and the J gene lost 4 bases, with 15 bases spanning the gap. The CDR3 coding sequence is TGTGCCAGCAGCCAGGTCGGTGGGCCCACTGAAGCTTTCTTT. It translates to CASSQVGGPTEAFF.

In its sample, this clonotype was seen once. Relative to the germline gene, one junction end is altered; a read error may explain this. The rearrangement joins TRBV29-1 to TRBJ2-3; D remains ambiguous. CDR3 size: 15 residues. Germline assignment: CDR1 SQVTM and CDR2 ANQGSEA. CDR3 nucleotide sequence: TGCAGCGTTCAAGATCGAGGACCCCGCACAGATACGCAGTATTTT. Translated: CSVQDRGPRTDTQYF.

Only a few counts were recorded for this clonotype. This CDR3 reads CASTPGPATNTGELFF. CDR3 DNA: TGTGCCAGCACCCCGGGGCCCGCGACGAACACCGGGGAGCTGTTTTTT. The chain links TRBV12-3 or TRBV12-4 to TRBJ2-2; D tentatively reads TRBD1 or TRBD2 (5 bases each). The length of the CDR3 is 16 residues. V was pared by 7 bases and J by 0 bases, with 15 bases between.

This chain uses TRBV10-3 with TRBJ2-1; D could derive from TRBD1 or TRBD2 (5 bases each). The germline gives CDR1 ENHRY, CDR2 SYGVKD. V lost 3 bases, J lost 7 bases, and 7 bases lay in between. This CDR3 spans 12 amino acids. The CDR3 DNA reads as TGTGCCATCAGTGACAGGGAGAATGAGCAGTTCTTC. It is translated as CAISDRENEQFF.

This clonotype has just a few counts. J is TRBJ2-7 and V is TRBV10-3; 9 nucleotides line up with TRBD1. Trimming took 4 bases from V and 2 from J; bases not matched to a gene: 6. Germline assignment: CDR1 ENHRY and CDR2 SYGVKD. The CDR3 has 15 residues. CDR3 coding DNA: TGTGCCATCAGTGCTGACAGGGGGAATCCCTACGAGCAGTACTTC. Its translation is CAISADRGNPYEQYF.

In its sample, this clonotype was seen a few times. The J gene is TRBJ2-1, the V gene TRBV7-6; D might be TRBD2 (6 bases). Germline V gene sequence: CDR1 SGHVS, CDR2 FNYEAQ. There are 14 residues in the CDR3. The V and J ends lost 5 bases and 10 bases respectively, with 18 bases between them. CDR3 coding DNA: TGTGCCAGCAGCCCCGTCGGGACCGCGGGGGAGCAGTTCTTC. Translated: CASSPVGTAGEQFF. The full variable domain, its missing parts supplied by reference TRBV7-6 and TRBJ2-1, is GAGVSQSPRYKVTKRGQDVALRCDPISGHVSLYWYRQALGQGPEFLTYFNYEAQQDKSGLPNDRFSAERPEGSISTLTIQRTEQRDSAMYRCASSPVGTAGEQFFGPGTRLTVL.

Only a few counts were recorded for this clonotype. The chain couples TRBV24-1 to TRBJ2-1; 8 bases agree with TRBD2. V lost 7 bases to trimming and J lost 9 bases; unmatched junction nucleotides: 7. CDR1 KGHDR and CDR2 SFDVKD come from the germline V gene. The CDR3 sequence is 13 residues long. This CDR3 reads CATRDVGRGEQFF. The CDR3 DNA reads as TGTGCCACCAGAGACGTCGGGAGGGGTGAGCAGTTCTTC.

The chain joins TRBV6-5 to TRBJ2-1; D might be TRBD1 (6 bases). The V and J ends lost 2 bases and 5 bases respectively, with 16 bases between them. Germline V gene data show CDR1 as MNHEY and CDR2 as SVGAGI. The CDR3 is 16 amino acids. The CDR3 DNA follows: TGTGCCAGCAGTTACAGAAGGACAGACTCAAACAATGAGCAGTTCTTC. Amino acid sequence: CASSYRRTDSNNEQFF.

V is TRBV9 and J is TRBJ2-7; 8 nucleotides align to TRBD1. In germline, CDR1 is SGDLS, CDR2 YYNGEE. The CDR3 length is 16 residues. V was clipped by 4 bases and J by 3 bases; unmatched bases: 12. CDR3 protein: CASSPHSDRDLYEQYF. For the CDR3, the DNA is TGTGCCAGCAGCCCTCACTCGGACAGGGATCTCTACGAGCAGTACTTC.

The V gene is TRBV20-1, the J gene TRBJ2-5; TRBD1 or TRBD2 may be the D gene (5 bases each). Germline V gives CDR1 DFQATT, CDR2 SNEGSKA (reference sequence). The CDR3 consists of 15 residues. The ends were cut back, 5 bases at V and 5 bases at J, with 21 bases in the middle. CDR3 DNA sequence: TGCAGTGCTCATTGGACCGTGGGGCCGGGGGAGACCCAGTACTTC. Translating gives CSAHWTVGPGETQYF.

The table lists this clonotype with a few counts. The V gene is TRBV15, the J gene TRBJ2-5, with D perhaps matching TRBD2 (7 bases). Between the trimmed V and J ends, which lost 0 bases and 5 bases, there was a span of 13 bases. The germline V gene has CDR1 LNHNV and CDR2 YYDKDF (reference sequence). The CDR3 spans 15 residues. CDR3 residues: CATSRDRGAVETQYF. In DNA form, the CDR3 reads TGTGCCACCAGCAGAGACCGGGGGGCCGTGGAGACCCAGTACTTC.

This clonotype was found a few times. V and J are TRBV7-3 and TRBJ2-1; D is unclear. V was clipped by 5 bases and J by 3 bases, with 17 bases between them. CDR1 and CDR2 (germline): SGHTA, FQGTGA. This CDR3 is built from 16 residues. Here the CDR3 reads CASSETPSLSYNEQFF. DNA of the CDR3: TGTGCCAGCAGCGAGACCCCCAGCCTAAGCTACAATGAGCAGTTCTTC.

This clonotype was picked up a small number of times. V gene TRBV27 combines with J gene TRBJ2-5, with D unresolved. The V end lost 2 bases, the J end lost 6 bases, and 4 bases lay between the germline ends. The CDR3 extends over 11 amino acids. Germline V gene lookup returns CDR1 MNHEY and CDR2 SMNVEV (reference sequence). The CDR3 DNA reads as TGTGCCAGCAGTTTAGGGCAGACCCAGTACTTC. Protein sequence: CASSLGQTQYF.

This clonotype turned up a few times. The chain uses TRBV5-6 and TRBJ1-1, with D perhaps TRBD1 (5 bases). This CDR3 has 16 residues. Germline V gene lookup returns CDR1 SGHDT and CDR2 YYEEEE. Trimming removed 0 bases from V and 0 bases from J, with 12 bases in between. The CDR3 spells CASSLAGAIMNTEAFF. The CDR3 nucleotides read TGTGCCAGCAGCTTGGCCGGGGCCATAATGAACACTGAAGCTTTCTTT. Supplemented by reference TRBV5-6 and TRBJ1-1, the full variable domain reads DAGVTQSPTHLIKTRGQQVTLRCSPKSGHDTVSWYQQALGQGPQFIFQYYEEEERQRGNFPDRFSGHQFPNYSSELNVNALLLGDSALYLCASSLAGAIMNTEAFFGQGTRLTVV.